The sequence of this T cell receptor (beta chain) was determined in a study of identical twins. The study, taken as a whole, reports: Sharing of beta out-of-frame sequences by twins showed a weaker excess.

In germline, CDR1 is KGHDR, CDR2 SFDVKD. The CDR3 spans 15 residues. With 4 bases removed from V and 7 bases from J, the gap between germline ends came to 15 bases. This clonotype was found many times. Its cognate antigen is unknown. A single record per CDR3 protein comes from TCRdb applying MiXCR to the 5' RACE reads. Among around 220,000 distinct CDR3 sequences listed, roughly a tenth were seen once. The V and J genes are TRBV24-1 and TRBJ1-4; D is unresolved. Material for sequencing was memory T cells sorted from blood. The receptor comes from a man aged 50-60 years in good health. In DNA form, the CDR3 reads TGTGCCACCAGTGAGCCGACGGTCCGTGGTGAAAAACTGTTTTTT. This translates into CATSEPTVRGEKLFF.